These T cell receptor beta chains were read from a single sample in a study of breast tumors, draining lymph nodes, adjacent tissues. From the multiplex PCR reads, TCRdb called clonotypes with MiXCR, one entry per CDR3 protein. The table includes fewer than 200,000 distinct CDR3 sequences, roughly 30% detected once. Sample: axillary lymph node tissue. The receptors come from a female donor with breast cancer. Some clones in this sample may be carry-over from other donors' samples. Both conserved end residues are part of each CDR3. D genes are given only for firm matches. Part of the rows lack a size; the others show once, few, many or a class for expanded clones.

CASSVGQGGETQYF | TGTGCCAGCAGCGTAGGACAGGGCGGGGAGACCCAGTACTTC | TRBJ2-5 | TRBV9 | TRBD1 | many
CASSLMGSTYEQYF | TGTGCCAGCAGCTTAATGGGTAGCACCTACGAGCAGTACTTC | TRBJ2-7 | TRBV7-9 | . | many
CASRLAGGTGELFF | TGTGCCAGCAGACTAGCGGGAGGCACCGGGGAGCTGTTTTTT | TRBJ2-2 | TRBV6-4 | TRBD2 | many
CASSDEVSFPQHF | TGTGCCAGCAGTGATGAGGTAAGTTTTCCCCAGCATTTT | TRBJ1-5 | TRBV6-6 | . | .
CSARDFGADEKLFF | TGCAGTGCTAGAGATTTTGGGGCAGATGAAAAACTGTTTTTT | TRBJ1-4 | TRBV20-1 | . | many
CASSLMGGSGSSTDTQYF | TGTGCCAGCAGCCTTATGGGGGGTTCGGGAAGTAGCACAGATACGCAGTATTTT | TRBJ2-3 | TRBV13 | . | many
CASSVDWLGGVESGYTF | TGTGCCAGCAGCGTCGACTGGCTCGGTGGGGTTGAGTCTGGCTACACCTTC | TRBJ1-2 | TRBV25-1 | . | .
CASSRPSMGELFF | TGTGCCAGTAGTAGGCCCTCCATGGGGGAGCTGTTTTTT | TRBJ2-2 | TRBV19 | . | many
CASSESSRGLSEQYF | TGCGCCAGCAGTGAGTCAAGCAGGGGGTTATCCGAGCAGTACTTC | TRBJ2-7 | TRBV10-1 | TRBD1 | many
CASSHSFTGNYGYTF | TGTGCCAGCAGTCACTCGTTTACGGGTAACTATGGCTACACCTTC | TRBJ1-2 | TRBV6-5 | . | .
CASSVPTPFDIGEQFF | TGTGCCAGCAGCGTCCCAACCCCCTTTGACATCGGGGAGCAGTTCTTC | TRBJ2-1 | TRBV7-3 | . | .
CASSSLATTGELFF | TGCGCCAGCAGCTCACTTGCCACAACCGGGGAGCTGTTTTTT | TRBJ2-2 | TRBV5-1 | . | many
CASSFRGADGYTF | TGTGCCAGCAGCTTTCGGGGGGCTGATGGCTACACCTTC | TRBJ1-2 | TRBV5-5 | . | many
CASSADQSRDSPAETQYF | TGTGCCAGCAGCGCTGATCAATCGCGGGACTCCCCCGCGGAGACCCAGTACTTC | TRBJ2-5 | TRBV9 | . | many
CASSASGTANYGYTF | TGCGCCAGCAGCGCATCCGGGACAGCTAACTATGGCTACACCTTC | TRBJ1-2 | TRBV5-1 | TRBD1 | .
CASSSTGGPYEQYF | TGCGCCAGCAGCTCGACAGGGGGCCCCTACGAGCAGTACTTC | TRBJ2-7 | TRBV5-1 | TRBD1 | many
CATSGWGGETIQYF | TGTGCCACCAGTGGGTGGGGGGGTGAAACCATTCAGTACTTC | TRBJ2-4 | TRBV24-1 | TRBD2 | .
CASRHSSGANVLTF | TGTGCCAGTAGACACTCCTCTGGGGCCAACGTCCTGACTTTC | TRBJ2-6 | TRBV19 | . | many
CASSILDRGREQYF | TGTGCCAGTAGTATCTTGGACAGGGGTCGGGAGCAGTACTTC | TRBJ2-7 | TRBV19 | TRBD1 | many
CASSRGATGELFF | TGCGCCAGCTCCAGGGGGGCCACCGGGGAGCTGTTTTTT | TRBJ2-2 | TRBV10-1 | . | .
CASSAVPRQGGETQYF | TGTGCCAGCAGTGCCGTACCTCGACAGGGGGGAGAGACCCAGTACTTC | TRBJ2-5 | TRBV25-1 | TRBD1 | .
CASSWRAQETQYF | TGTGCCAGCAGCTGGCGGGCTCAAGAGACCCAGTACTTC | TRBJ2-5 | TRBV7-2 | . | many
CASSYYGGTDTQYF | TGTGCCAGCAGTTACTATGGGGGGACAGATACGCAGTATTTT | TRBJ2-3 | TRBV6-6 | . | many
CASSLGTGRGNEQFF | TGTGCCAGCAGCCTTGGGACAGGGCGTGGGAATGAGCAGTTCTTC | TRBJ2-1 | TRBV14 | TRBD1 | .
CASTPHRDPGTQYF | TGTGCCAGCACCCCTCACAGGGACCCGGGTACGCAGTATTTT | TRBJ2-3 | TRBV27 | . | .
CSVRQGASYGYTF | TGCAGCGTTCGACAGGGGGCTAGCTATGGCTACACCTTC | TRBJ1-2 | TRBV29-1 | TRBD1 | .
CASASTAPLYEQYF | TGTGCTAGTGCCTCGACGGCCCCCCTCTACGAGCAGTACTTC | TRBJ2-7 | TRBV12-5 | . | many
CASSSQGARGDTF | TGTGCCAGCAGCTCGCAGGGGGCGCGAGGAGATACCTTT | TRBJ1-3 | TRBV11-2 | TRBD1 | .
CASSPGVAGELGEPQYF | TGTGCTAGCAGCCCCGGGGTAGCGGGAGAGCTTGGAGAGCCCCAGTACTTC | TRBJ2-5 | TRBV7-7 | TRBD2 | .
CSASGTYKETQYF | TGCAGTGCTAGCGGGACATACAAAGAGACCCAGTACTTC | TRBJ2-5 | TRBV20-1 | . | once
CASSPWTGNYGYTF | TGTGCCAGCAGTCCCTGGACAGGGAACTATGGCTACACCTTC | TRBJ1-2 | TRBV27 | TRBD1 | few
CASRPDRAVSYEQYF | TGTGCCAGCAGACCGGACAGGGCGGTCTCCTACGAGCAGTACTTC | TRBJ2-7 | TRBV28 | TRBD1 | many